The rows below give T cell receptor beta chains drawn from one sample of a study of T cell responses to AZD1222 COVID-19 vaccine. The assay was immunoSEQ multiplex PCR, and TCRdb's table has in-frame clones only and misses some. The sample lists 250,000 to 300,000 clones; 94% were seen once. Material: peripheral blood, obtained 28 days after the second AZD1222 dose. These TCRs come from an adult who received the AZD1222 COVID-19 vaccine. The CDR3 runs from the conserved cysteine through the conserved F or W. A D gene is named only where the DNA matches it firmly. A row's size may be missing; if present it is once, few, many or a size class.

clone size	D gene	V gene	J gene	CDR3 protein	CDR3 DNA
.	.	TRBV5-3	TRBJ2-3	CARRQNPDTQYF	TGTGCCAGAAGACAGAACCCAGATACGCAGTATTTT
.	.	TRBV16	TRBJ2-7	CASAVGAGSFVEQYF	TGTGCCAGCGCCGTTGGGGCAGGGTCTTTTGTCGAGCAGTACTTC
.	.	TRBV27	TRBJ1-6	CASSLVSYNSPLHF	TGTGCCAGCAGTTTAGTTTCCTATAATTCACCCCTCCACTTT
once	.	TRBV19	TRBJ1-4	CASRDRLNEKLFF	TGTGCCAGTAGGGACAGACTGAATGAAAAACTGTTTTTT
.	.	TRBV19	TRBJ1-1	CASTPSRARNTEAFF	TGTGCCAGTACCCCATCCAGGGCTAGGAACACTGAAGCTTTCTTT
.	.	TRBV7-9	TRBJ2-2	CASSARPSTGELFF	TGTGCCAGCAGCGCTAGACCCTCCACCGGGGAGCTGTTTTTT
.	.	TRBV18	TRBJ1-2	CASSPLDPPEGYTF	TGTGCCAGCTCACCACTTGACCCCCCGGAGGGCTACACCTTC
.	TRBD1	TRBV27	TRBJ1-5	CASSLRQGSNQPQHF	TGTGCCAGCAGTTTAAGACAGGGTAGCAATCAGCCCCAGCATTTT
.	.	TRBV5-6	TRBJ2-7	CASSQVRVTMRQYF	TGTGCCAGCAGCCAGGTCAGAGTGACCATGAGGCAGTACTTC
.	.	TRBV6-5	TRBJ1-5	CASRLFGDQPQHF	TGTGCCAGCAGGCTTTTCGGGGATCAGCCCCAGCATTTT